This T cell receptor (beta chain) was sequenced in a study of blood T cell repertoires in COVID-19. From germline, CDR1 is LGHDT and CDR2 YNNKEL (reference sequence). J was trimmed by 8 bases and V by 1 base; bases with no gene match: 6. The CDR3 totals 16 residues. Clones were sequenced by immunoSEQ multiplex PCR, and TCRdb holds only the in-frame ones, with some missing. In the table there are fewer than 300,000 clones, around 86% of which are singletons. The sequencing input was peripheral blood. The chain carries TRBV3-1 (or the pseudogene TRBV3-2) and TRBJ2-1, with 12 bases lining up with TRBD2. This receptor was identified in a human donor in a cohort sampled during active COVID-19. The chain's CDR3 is CASSQGLAGAFYEQFF. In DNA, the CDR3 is TGTGCCAGCAGCCAAGGACTAGCGGGAGCTTTTTATGAGCAGTTCTTC.